This TCR beta chain was observed in a study of T cell changes during pregnancy in multiple sclerosis. Assay: immunoSEQ multiplex PCR; the TCRdb copy retains only in-frame clones and omits some. The table lists roughly 89,000 clones, about 94% of them singletons. V was cut by 5 bases and J by 5 bases, with 12 bases left in between. Looked up from germline, CDR1 is MNHNS and CDR2 is SASEGT. This CDR3 is built from 13 residues. The sequenced sample was peripheral blood, obtained in the third trimester of pregnancy. The chain combines TRBV6-1 with TRBJ2-5; D might be TRBD2 (5 bases). The receptor's source is a female donor with multiple sclerosis, enrolled in a pregnancy study. The CDR3 bases are TGTGCCAGCAGTCTGGGAGTCGGGGAGACCCAGTACTTC. Translation: CASSLGVGETQYF.